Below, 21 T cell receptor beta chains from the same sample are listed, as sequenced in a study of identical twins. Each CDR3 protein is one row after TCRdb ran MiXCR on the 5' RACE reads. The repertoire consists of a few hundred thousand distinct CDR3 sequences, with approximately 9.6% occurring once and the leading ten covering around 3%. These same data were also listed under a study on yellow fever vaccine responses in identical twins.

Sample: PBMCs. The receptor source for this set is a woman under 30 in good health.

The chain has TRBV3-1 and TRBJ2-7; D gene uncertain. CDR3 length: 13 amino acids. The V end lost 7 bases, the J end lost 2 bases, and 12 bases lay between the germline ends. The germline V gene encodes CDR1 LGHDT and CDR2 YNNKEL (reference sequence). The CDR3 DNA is TGTGCCAGCACCAATCCTGGGACCTACGAGCAGTACTTC. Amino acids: CASTNPGTYEQYF.

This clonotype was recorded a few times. CDR3 amino acids: CASRSSGGRSYNEQFF. The CDR3 DNA reads as TGTGCCAGCAGGTCTAGCGGAGGGAGGTCCTACAATGAGCAGTTCTTC. V and J are TRBV7-8 and TRBJ2-1; TRBD2 agrees at 7 bases. CDR3 size: 16 residues. Germline CDR1 SGHVS, CDR2 FQNEAQ. J gave up 1 base and V 6 bases, and 9 bases lay outside the gene matches.

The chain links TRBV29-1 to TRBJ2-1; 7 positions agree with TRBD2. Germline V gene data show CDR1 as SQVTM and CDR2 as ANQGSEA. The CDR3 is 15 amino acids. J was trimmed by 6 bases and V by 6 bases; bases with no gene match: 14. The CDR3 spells CSVQVGLGGSNEQFF. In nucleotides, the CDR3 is TGCAGCGTCCAAGTCGGACTGGGGGGGTCCAATGAGCAGTTCTTC.

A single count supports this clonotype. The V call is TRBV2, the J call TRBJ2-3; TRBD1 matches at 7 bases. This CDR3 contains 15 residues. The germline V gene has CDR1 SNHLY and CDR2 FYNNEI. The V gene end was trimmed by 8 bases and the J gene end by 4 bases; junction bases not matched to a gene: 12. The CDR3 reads CASRTTGFSPDTQYF. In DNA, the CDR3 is TGTGCCAGCCGAACGACAGGGTTTAGCCCAGATACGCAGTATTTT.

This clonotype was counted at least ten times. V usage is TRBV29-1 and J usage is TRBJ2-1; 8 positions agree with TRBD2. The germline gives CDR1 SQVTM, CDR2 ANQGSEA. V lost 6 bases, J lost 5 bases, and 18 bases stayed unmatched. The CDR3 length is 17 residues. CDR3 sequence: CSVAGTRDAGVHNEQFF. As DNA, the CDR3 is TGCAGCGTCGCTGGGACTAGGGACGCTGGGGTTCACAATGAGCAGTTCTTC.

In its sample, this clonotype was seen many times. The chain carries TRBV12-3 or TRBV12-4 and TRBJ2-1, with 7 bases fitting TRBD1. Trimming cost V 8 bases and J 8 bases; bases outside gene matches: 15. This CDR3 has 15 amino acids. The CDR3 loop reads CASLTFTGVSDEQFF. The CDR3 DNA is TGTGCCAGCCTTACATTCACAGGGGTTTCGGATGAGCAGTTCTTC.

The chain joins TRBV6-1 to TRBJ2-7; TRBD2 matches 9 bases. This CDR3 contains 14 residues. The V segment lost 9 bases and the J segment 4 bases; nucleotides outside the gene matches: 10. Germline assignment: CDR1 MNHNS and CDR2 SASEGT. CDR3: CASILAGVVYEQYF. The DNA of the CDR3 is TGTGCCAGTATCTTAGCGGGAGTCGTTTACGAGCAGTACTTC.

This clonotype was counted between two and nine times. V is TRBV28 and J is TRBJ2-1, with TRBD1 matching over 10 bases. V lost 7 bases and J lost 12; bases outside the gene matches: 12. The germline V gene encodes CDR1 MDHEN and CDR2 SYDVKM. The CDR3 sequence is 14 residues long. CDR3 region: CASTLRTGGIRQFF. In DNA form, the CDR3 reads TGTGCCAGCACCCTTAGGACAGGGGGGATTCGGCAGTTCTTC.

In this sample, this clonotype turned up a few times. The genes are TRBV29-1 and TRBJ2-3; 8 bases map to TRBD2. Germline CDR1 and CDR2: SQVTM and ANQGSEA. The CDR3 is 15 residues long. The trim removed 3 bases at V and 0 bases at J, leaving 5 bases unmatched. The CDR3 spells CSVERAGDSTDTQYF. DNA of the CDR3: TGCAGCGTTGAGCGAGCGGGAGATAGCACAGATACGCAGTATTTT.

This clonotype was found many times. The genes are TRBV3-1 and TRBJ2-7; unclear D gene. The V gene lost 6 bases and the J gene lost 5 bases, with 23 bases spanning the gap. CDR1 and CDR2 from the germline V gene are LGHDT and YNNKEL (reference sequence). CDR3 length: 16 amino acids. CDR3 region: CASSRLRTLISDEQYF. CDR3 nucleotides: TGTGCCAGCAGTCGCCTTAGGACGTTAATTTCCGACGAGCAGTACTTC.

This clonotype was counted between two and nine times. Written as DNA, the CDR3 is TGTGCCAGCAGTCTCGACAGTGTCGTGGAGACCCAGTACTTC. Its protein product is CASSLDSVVETQYF. The rearrangement joins TRBV6-2 or TRBV6-3 to TRBJ2-5; tentatively, D is TRBD1 (5 bases). Germline values: CDR1 MNHEY, CDR2 SVGEGT. Trimming left V 5 bases short and J 5 bases short, with 15 bases between. CDR3 size: 14 residues.

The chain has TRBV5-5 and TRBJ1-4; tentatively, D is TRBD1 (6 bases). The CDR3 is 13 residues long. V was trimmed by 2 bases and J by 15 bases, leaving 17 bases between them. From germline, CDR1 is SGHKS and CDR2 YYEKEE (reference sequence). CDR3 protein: CASSLQQGTRLFF. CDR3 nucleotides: TGTGCCAGCAGCTTACAACAGGGAACCAGGTTGTTTTTT.

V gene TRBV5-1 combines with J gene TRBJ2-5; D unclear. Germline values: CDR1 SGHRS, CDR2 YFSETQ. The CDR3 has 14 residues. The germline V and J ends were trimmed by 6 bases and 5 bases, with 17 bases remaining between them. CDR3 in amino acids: CASTSRGVQETQYF. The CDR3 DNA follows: TGCGCCAGCACCTCACGAGGCGTCCAGGAGACCCAGTACTTC.

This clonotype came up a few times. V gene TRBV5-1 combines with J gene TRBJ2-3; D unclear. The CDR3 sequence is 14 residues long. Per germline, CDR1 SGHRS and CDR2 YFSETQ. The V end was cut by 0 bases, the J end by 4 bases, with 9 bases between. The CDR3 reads CASSLEPFADTQYF. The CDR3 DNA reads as TGCGCCAGCAGCTTGGAGCCTTTTGCAGATACGCAGTATTTT. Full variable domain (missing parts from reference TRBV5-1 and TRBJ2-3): KAGVTQTPRYLIKTRGQQVTLSCSPISGHRSVSWYQQTPGQGLQFLFEYFSETQRNKGNFPGRFSGRQFSNSRSEMNVSTLELGDSALYLCASSLEPFADTQYFGPGTRLTVL.

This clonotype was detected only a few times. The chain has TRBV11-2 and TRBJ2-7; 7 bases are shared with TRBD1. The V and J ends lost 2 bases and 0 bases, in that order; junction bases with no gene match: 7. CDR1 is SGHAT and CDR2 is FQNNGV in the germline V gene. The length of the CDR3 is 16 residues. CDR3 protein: CASSLLLGQTSYEQYF. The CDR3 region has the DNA TGTGCCAGCAGCTTACTCCTGGGACAGACCTCCTACGAGCAGTACTTC.

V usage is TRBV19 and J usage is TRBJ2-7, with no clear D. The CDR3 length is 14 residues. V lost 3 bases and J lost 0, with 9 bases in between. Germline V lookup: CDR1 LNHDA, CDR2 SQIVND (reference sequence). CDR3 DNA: TGTGCCAGTAGTATTCTTCTGGGCTCCTACGAGCAGTACTTC. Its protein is CASSILLGSYEQYF.

Here the CDR3 DNA reads TGTGCCAGCAGCCACGGACAGACCGAGCAGTTCTTC. This encodes CASSHGQTEQFF. The chain carries TRBV6-1 and TRBJ2-1; D is possibly TRBD1 (6 bases). Deletions cut 6 bases from V and 10 bases from J, with 13 bases between. CDR3 length equals 12 residues. Germline-derived CDR1 and CDR2 are MNHNS and SASEGT.

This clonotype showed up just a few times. The CDR3 DNA follows: TGTGCCAGCAGTTACTCGGGGACTAGCGGGAGTCTCGGGCAGTACTTC. Protein: CASSYSGTSGSLGQYF. This rearrangement joins TRBV6-5 to TRBJ2-7, with 14 bases that match TRBD2. This CDR3 contains 16 residues. Germline trimming cut 0 bases from V and 9 bases from J; bases unmatched to any gene: 7. CDR1 MNHEY and CDR2 SVGAGI come from the germline V gene.

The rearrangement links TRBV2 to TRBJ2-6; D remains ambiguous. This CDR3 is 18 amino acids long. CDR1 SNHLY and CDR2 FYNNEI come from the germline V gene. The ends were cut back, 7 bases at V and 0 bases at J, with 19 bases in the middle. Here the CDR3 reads CASNLVRLKLSGANVLTF. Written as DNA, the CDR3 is TGTGCCAGCAACCTTGTTCGGCTAAAGCTCTCTGGGGCCAACGTCCTGACTTTC.

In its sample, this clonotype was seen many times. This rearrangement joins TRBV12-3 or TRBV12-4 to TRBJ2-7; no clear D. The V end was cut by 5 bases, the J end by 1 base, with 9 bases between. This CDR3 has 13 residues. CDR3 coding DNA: TGTGCCAGCAGTCTAAGTACTTCCTACGAGCAGTACTTC. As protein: CASSLSTSYEQYF.

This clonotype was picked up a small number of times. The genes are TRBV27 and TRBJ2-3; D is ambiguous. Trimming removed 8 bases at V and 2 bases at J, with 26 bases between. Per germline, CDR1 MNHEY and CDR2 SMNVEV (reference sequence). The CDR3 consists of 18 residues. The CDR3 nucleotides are TGTGCCAGCCCTCCCCGAACCCTTGGGTTTTTTTCCACAGATACGCAGTATTTT. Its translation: CASPPRTLGFFSTDTQYF.